The 2 T cell receptor beta chains reported below all come from one sample, sequenced in a study of cytomegalovirus exposure and HLA in healthy donors. Primers: 60 Vbeta forward and 13 Jbeta reverse. The protocol was immunoSEQ multiplex PCR, while the TCRdb copy is restricted to in-frame clones and leaves out a portion. The data contain about 150,000 clones, around four fifths of them singletons. The sequencing input was PBMCs. The receptors come from a man aged 18 to 35 in good health and CMV-seronegative.

This rearrangement joins TRBV18 to TRBJ2-3; 7 nucleotides align to TRBD2. The V gene's germline CDR1 is KGHSH and CDR2 LQKENI. The CDR3 totals 14 residues. J was trimmed by 6 bases and V by 8 bases; bases with no gene match: 11. The CDR3 DNA reads as TGTGCCAGCCCGGCGGGAGAGCATGGGGATACGCAGTATTTT. Residues: CASPAGEHGDTQYF.

The V gene is TRBV5-5, the J gene TRBJ2-7; a possible D gene is TRBD2 (5 bases). This CDR3 is built from 16 residues. The germline V and J ends were trimmed by 1 base and 2 bases, with 16 bases remaining between them. Germline CDR1 reads SGHKS; CDR2 reads YYEKEE (reference sequence). CDR3 sequence: CASSLRLAEIPYEQYF. The CDR3 nucleotides are TGTGCCAGCAGCTTGCGGCTAGCTGAAATTCCCTACGAGCAGTACTTC.